These 30 T cell receptor beta chains were all obtained from the same sample, sequenced in a study of human T cells and chemical hapten exposure. TCRdb called the RACE reads again in MiXCR, with one record for every CDR3 protein. Among 380,000 or so distinct CDR3 sequences listed, approximately 5% were seen once. Time point denoted: patch test 1, 2 weeks after DPC sensitization. Treatment noted: therapeutic diphenylcyclopropenone sensitization with weekly scalp DPC. The sample was whole blood, taken in connection with sensitization to the hapten diphenylcyclopropenone (DPC). The receptors come from a woman between 45 and 60 years old with alopecia areata. Some clones in this sample may be carry-over from other donors' samples.

This clonotype was counted at least ten times. The chain carries TRBV4-3 and TRBJ1-1; D possibly corresponds to TRBD1 (5 bases). Germline V gene data show CDR1 as LGHNA and CDR2 as YSLEER. This CDR3 contains 13 residues. V was pared by 9 bases and J by 3 bases, with 14 bases between. Here the CDR3 reads CASSGRRDTEAFF. The DNA for the CDR3 is TGCGCCAGTTCAGGGAGAAGGGACACTGAAGCTTTCTTT.

This clonotype was counted at least ten times. This chain links TRBV6-5 with TRBJ2-5; maybe TRBD1 (6 bases). Germline loops: CDR1 MNHEY, CDR2 SVGAGI. Trimming left V 0 bases short and J 6 bases short, with 23 bases between. The CDR3 has 18 amino acids. The CDR3 nucleotides are TGTGCCAGCAGTTACTCCCGACAGGACAGTGGGGGAAAGAAGACCCAGTACTTC. The encoded protein is CASSYSRQDSGGKKTQYF.

This chain joins TRBV7-3 and TRBJ1-6; D is possibly TRBD1 (5 bases). The CDR3 is 14 amino acids. Germline V lookup: CDR1 SGHTA, CDR2 FQGTGA. Trimming stripped 3 bases from V and 6 bases from J, with 9 bases between. The CDR3 loop reads CASSLGLSNSPLHF. The CDR3 bases are TGTGCCAGCAGCTTGGGACTTTCTAATTCACCCCTCCACTTT. The full variable domain, in which reference TRBV7-3 and TRBJ1-6 provide the parts outside the CDR3, is GAGVSQTPSNKVTEKGKYVELRCDPISGHTALYWYRQSLGQGPEFLIYFQGTGAADDSGLPNDRFFAVRPEGSVSTLKIQRTERGDSAVYLCASSLGLSNSPLHFGNGTRLTVT.

In its sample, this clonotype was seen a few times. This rearrangement joins TRBV6-5 to TRBJ2-5, with TRBD2 matching 7 bases. This CDR3 region has 15 residues. The V gene's germline CDR1 is MNHEY and CDR2 SVGAGI. With V trimmed by 6 bases and J by 2 bases, 9 bases remained unmatched. CDR3 amino acids: CASRSPAGAQETQYF. CDR3 nucleotide sequence: TGTGCCAGCAGATCCCCCGCGGGAGCACAAGAGACCCAGTACTTC.

This clonotype was detected many times. This chain joins TRBV3-1 and TRBJ1-5; the D is unclear. The V gene's germline CDR1 is LGHDT and CDR2 YNNKEL (reference sequence). V lost 1 base to trimming and J lost 0 bases, with 7 bases between them. This CDR3 contains 15 residues. The CDR3 DNA sequence: TGTGCCAGCAGCCAAGCGGGAACTAGCAATCAGCCCCAGCATTTT. It translates to CASSQAGTSNQPQHF.

This chain links TRBV12-3 or TRBV12-4 with TRBJ2-5, with 7 nucleotides matching TRBD2. With V trimmed by 7 bases and J by 4 bases, 12 bases remained unmatched. The length of the CDR3 is 15 residues. The CDR3 sequence: CASTQYAREGETQYF. The CDR3 DNA is TGTGCCAGCACCCAGTACGCGAGGGAGGGAGAGACCCAGTACTTC.

This clonotype was recorded many times. The chain joins TRBV20-1 to TRBJ1-5; D ambiguous. The germline V gene has CDR1 DFQATT and CDR2 SNEGSKA (reference sequence). Trimming removed 2 bases from V and 5 bases from J, with 7 bases in between. The CDR3 consists of 12 residues. The CDR3 DNA sequence: TGCAGTGCTAGACGTTTGGATCAGCCCCAGCATTTT. Amino acids: CSARRLDQPQHF.

This clonotype occurred many times. This sequence joins TRBV28 and TRBJ2-1; D remains ambiguous. Germline V CDR1 and CDR2: MDHEN, SYDVKM. The CDR3 runs to 14 residues. V dropped 8 bases and J dropped 6 bases, with 17 bases sitting between them. In nucleotides, the CDR3 is TGTGCCAGCGAGGCCCACCCACACCCCAATGAGCAGTTCTTC. Translating it yields CASEAHPHPNEQFF.

The chain joins TRBV6-1 to TRBJ1-5; no clear D. The CDR3 has 14 amino acids. Trimming shortened V by 7 bases and J by 3 bases, and 13 bases separated the two germline ends. Germline loops: CDR1 MNHNS, CDR2 SASEGT. CDR3 DNA sequence: TGTGCCAGCAAAGTCAGGCTGGTCAATCAGCCCCAGCATTTT. Translation: CASKVRLVNQPQHF.

This clonotype showed up many times. The DNA for the CDR3 is TGCAGCGCCGCCCGAACTAGCGGGATCATTGGTAATGAGCAGTTCTTC. Its protein is CSAARTSGIIGNEQFF. This rearrangement joins TRBV29-1 to TRBJ2-1; 10 bases match TRBD2. The germline gives CDR1 SQVTM, CDR2 ANQGSEA. V shed 7 bases and J 7 bases; nucleotides not matched to a gene: 16. This CDR3 spans 16 amino acids.

This clonotype was counted many times. The chain uses TRBV28 and TRBJ2-7; a possible D gene is TRBD2 (7 bases). Deletions cut 5 bases from V and 5 bases from J, with 16 bases between. Germline loops: CDR1 MDHEN, CDR2 SYDVKM. The CDR3 has 14 residues. The CDR3 loop reads CASSPVAGAHEQYF. The CDR3 DNA reads as TGTGCCAGCAGTCCCGTGGCGGGGGCCCACGAGCAGTACTTC.

This clonotype was seen at least ten times. CDR3 amino acids: CASSLPGPGGEQYF. The CDR3 region has the DNA TGTGCCAGCAGCCTCCCGGGACCGGGCGGCGAGCAGTACTTC. This chain links TRBV5-4 with TRBJ2-7, with D perhaps being TRBD1 or TRBD2 (5 bases each). Germline V gives CDR1 SGHNT, CDR2 YYREEE (reference sequence). The CDR3 is made up of 14 amino acids. V was clipped by 4 bases and J by 6 bases, with 17 bases between them.

This clonotype was counted many times. This chain links TRBV6-1 with TRBJ2-7; D is tentatively TRBD1 or TRBD2 (5 bases each). The CDR3 loop spans 16 amino acids. The V end was cut by 1 base, the J end by 3 bases, with 16 bases between. The germline V gene has CDR1 MNHNS and CDR2 SASEGT. The CDR3 nucleotides read TGTGCCAGCAGTGAAGGGGGGTTAGACGGGCGCTACGAGCAGTACTTC. Protein product: CASSEGGLDGRYEQYF.

This clonotype turned up a few times. The chain joins TRBV27 to TRBJ2-3; 8 bases map to TRBD2. This CDR3 contains 15 residues. V shed 8 bases, J shed 2 bases, and the junction held 9 bases outside the gene matches. CDR1 is MNHEY, CDR2 SMNVEV, per germline (reference sequence). Written as DNA, the CDR3 is TGTGCCAGCTCCCTGCGGGGGGCCTTCACAGATACGCAGTATTTT. Its translation is CASSLRGAFTDTQYF.

The chain carries TRBV5-5 and TRBJ2-3; D tentatively reads TRBD1 or TRBD2 (5 bases each). The CDR3 loop spans 15 amino acids. Germline V gives CDR1 SGHKS, CDR2 YYEKEE (reference sequence). V was cut by 4 bases and J by 2 bases, with 14 bases left in between. CDR3 in DNA: TGTGCCAGCAGCGTGAGGGGTCAGCCCACAGATACGCAGTATTTT. It is translated as CASSVRGQPTDTQYF.

This chain uses TRBV6-5 with TRBJ1-1; 7 nucleotides line up with TRBD1. There are 16 residues in the CDR3. Germline V lookup: CDR1 MNHEY, CDR2 SVGAGI. The J segment lost 0 bases and the V segment lost 2 bases, leaving 6 bases of the junction unmatched. CDR3 bases: TGTGCCAGCAGTTACACCCACAGGGGAGTGAACACTGAAGCTTTCTTT. Translation gives CASSYTHRGVNTEAFF.

This clonotype was observed many times. The V call is TRBV12-3 or TRBV12-4, the J call TRBJ2-2; TRBD1 matches 12 bases. V lost 6 bases, J lost 7 bases, and 9 bases stayed unmatched. The CDR3 loop spans 16 amino acids. This chain's CDR3 is CASSLGQGAGNGELFF. CDR3 in DNA: TGTGCCAGCAGCCTGGGACAGGGGGCCGGGAACGGGGAGCTGTTTTTT.

This clonotype was counted many times. V usage is TRBV20-1 and J usage is TRBJ2-3; 11 bases are a match to TRBD2. In germline, CDR1 is DFQATT, CDR2 SNEGSKA (reference sequence). After removal of 5 bases from V and 0 bases from J, the junction contained 7 bases not matched to a gene. The CDR3 contains 16 residues. Written as DNA, the CDR3 is TGCAGTGCTCTACCGGGACTAGCGGTTAGCACAGATACGCAGTATTTT. Protein: CSALPGLAVSTDTQYF.

This clonotype was detected a few times. V gene TRBV7-2 combines with J gene TRBJ2-7, with D possibly TRBD1 on 6 matching bases. The CDR3 runs to 17 residues. Germline V gene lookup returns CDR1 SGHTA and CDR2 FQGNSA. Trimming stripped 2 bases from V and 4 bases from J, with 21 bases between. CDR3 in amino acids: CASSLSVTGIFGYEQYF. CDR3 sequence (DNA): TGTGCCAGCAGCTTATCCGTCACAGGGATCTTCGGGTACGAGCAGTACTTC.

This clonotype was picked up a small number of times. The chain has TRBV27 and TRBJ2-6; the D is unclear. The CDR3 sequence is 15 residues long. With 4 bases removed from V and 1 base from J, the gap between germline ends came to 8 bases. Germline assignment: CDR1 MNHEY and CDR2 SMNVEV (reference sequence). CDR3 protein: CASSYGPSGANVLTF. CDR3 nucleotides: TGTGCCAGCAGTTATGGCCCTTCTGGGGCCAACGTCCTGACTTTC.

This clonotype was picked up many times. The V call is TRBV7-8, the J call TRBJ1-5, with TRBD1 as a possible D gene (5 bases). The V end lost 4 bases, the J end lost 5 bases, and 12 bases lay between the germline ends. This CDR3 spans 14 amino acids. Germline assignment: CDR1 SGHVS and CDR2 FQNEAQ. CDR3: CASSSRWGDQPQHF. DNA of the CDR3: TGTGCCAGCAGCTCCCGATGGGGGGATCAGCCCCAGCATTTT.

This clonotype showed up just a few times. The gene calls are TRBV4-2 and TRBJ1-1; D is uncertain. This CDR3 is built from 15 residues. The V end was cut by 1 base, the J end by 0 bases, with 9 bases between. Germline values: CDR1 LGHNA, CDR2 YNFKEQ. The CDR3 loop is CASSQVAGMNTEAFF. CDR3 nucleotides: TGTGCCAGCAGCCAAGTGGCAGGAATGAACACTGAAGCTTTCTTT.

This clonotype showed up many times. The chain couples TRBV7-8 to TRBJ2-3; D gene uncertain. Germline lookup yields CDR1 SGHVS and CDR2 FQNEAQ. Trimming took off 7 bases at V and 4 bases at J, with 9 bases between the two ends. The CDR3 has 12 amino acids. CDR3 protein: CASTIVADTQYF. The CDR3 bases are TGTGCCAGCACCATCGTCGCAGATACGCAGTATTTT.

This clonotype was seen ten or more times. The gene calls are TRBV28 and TRBJ2-6; D is uncertain. Germline CDR1 reads MDHEN; CDR2 reads SYDVKM. This CDR3 is built from 16 residues. The V gene lost 2 bases and the J gene lost 2 bases, with 10 bases spanning the gap. The CDR3 loop is CASSLLTGTGANVLTF. In DNA form, the CDR3 reads TGTGCCAGCAGTTTACTAACTGGGACTGGGGCCAACGTCCTGACTTTC.

This clonotype has at least ten counts. This chain connects TRBV29-1 to TRBJ2-7, with 10 bases matching TRBD2. J gave up 2 bases and V 6 bases, and 4 bases lay outside the gene matches. Germline loops: CDR1 SQVTM, CDR2 ANQGSEA. The CDR3 consists of 13 residues. The CDR3 nucleotides read TGCAGCGTAAGGACTAGCGGTACCTACGAGCAGTACTTC. It translates to CSVRTSGTYEQYF.

In this sample, this clonotype turned up many times. The genes are TRBV7-6 and TRBJ1-3; TRBD1 agrees at 7 bases. The CDR3 runs 13 residues. V gave up 5 bases and J gave up 3 bases; unmatched junction bases: 1. From germline, CDR1 is SGHVS and CDR2 FNYEAQ. CDR3 bases: TGTGCCAGCAGCACAGGGGATGGAAACACCATATATTTT. The encoded protein is CASSTGDGNTIYF.

There are many counts of this clonotype. The rearrangement uses TRBV6-5 and TRBJ2-4; D call uncertain. Trimming cost V 8 bases and J 0 bases, with 8 bases left between them. Germline CDR1 reads MNHEY; CDR2 reads SVGAGI. The CDR3 is made up of 13 amino acids. The CDR3 sequence is CASGELAKNIQYF. The CDR3 DNA follows: TGTGCCAGCGGTGAGCTAGCCAAAAACATTCAGTACTTC.

This clonotype showed up just a few times. This rearrangement joins TRBV11-3 to TRBJ1-1; 11 bases are shared with TRBD1. V dropped 5 bases and J dropped 5; count of bases not matched to a gene: 7. Germline V gene data show CDR1 as SGHNT and CDR2 as YENEEA. The CDR3 contains 15 residues. The DNA for the CDR3 is TGTGCCAGCAGCCAATCGGGACAGGGGGGAACTGAAGCTTTCTTT. Residues: CASSQSGQGGTEAFF.

Many counts were recorded for this clonotype. The chain links TRBV12-2 to TRBJ2-4; the table's D call, TRBD1, was not checked against the DNA. TRBV12-2 is tagged as a pseudogene. The CDR3 sequence is 20 residues long. The CDR3 region has the DNA TGTGCAAGTCGCTTCGTCATTCATGGGGACCGCAAGGAAAAGGGCAACATTCAGTACTTC. As protein: CASRFVIHGDRKEKGNIQYF.

This clonotype showed up many times. The V gene is TRBV7-9, the J gene TRBJ2-1; D may be TRBD2 (6 bases). Deletions cut 3 bases from V and 4 bases from J, with 13 bases between. CDR3 size: 15 residues. The germline V gene has CDR1 SEHNR and CDR2 FQNEAQ (reference sequence). CDR3 protein: CASSLRVGTYNEQFF. As DNA, the CDR3 is TGTGCCAGCAGCTTGAGGGTCGGGACTTACAATGAGCAGTTCTTC.